Included here is one T cell receptor (beta chain) sequence, with context. What antigen it recognizes has not been identified. Base-call qualities are not available, and no considerably larger clone is one nucleotide away. These data are taken from a study of cytomegalovirus exposure and HLA in healthy donors (dated by TCRdb to 2017 to 2019). Study-level background: According to a later analysis, one platform produced both the roughly 130 validation repertoires and the approximately 600 repertoires of the first cohort. To predict cytomegalovirus infection status, the study brought together high-throughput TCR immunosequencing, statistical association of individual TCRs with disease status, and machine learning. Besides the first cohort of around 700 subjects, a separate validation cohort made up of over a hundred different subjects was used. The study aimed to test whether signatures of past pathogen exposure could be identified by cataloging public T cell receptors. What the research found in general, with its limitations: It was suggested by the authors that the approach could potentially be generalized to other disease states and immunological phenotypes. A later analysis had no HLA typing for the validation cohort, so co-occurrence there was scored across all 130 or so repertoires. Most TCR sequences were seen in very few donors, while some public TCRs were found in many individuals. A later analysis found that TCRs clustered in the first cohort also tended to co-occur in the roughly 120 validation repertoires, with approximately 95% of cluster scores above 0. A few of the identified cytomegalovirus-associated TCR beta chains were confirmed in vitro to be specific for cytomegalovirus antigens. Cytomegalovirus status was reported to be diagnosed by the classifier with high specificity and sensitivity in both the original and validation cohorts. The study gave a list of about 160 TCR beta chains associated with cytomegalovirus.

The donors were included in the validation cohort of 120 subjects, a group kept apart from the roughly 730-subject first cohort. According to the germline V gene, CDR1 reads SGHTA and CDR2 reads FQGTGA. From cysteine to phenylalanine, the CDR3 is 14 amino acids long. Only the CDR3 part of the read is kept: 42 bases, read in frame from the first base. V sheds 2 bases and J sheds 2 bases, leaving 9 bases between their ends. Library creation used the immunoSEQ multiplex PCR assay. The authors processed their data as follows. A statistical classification framework was built to diagnose cytomegalovirus status from the catalog of TCR beta chain sequences. TCRdb took this table from immuneACCESS and kept in-frame rearrangements with V and J called. Such tables lack part of the clones; where checked against another copy, unresolved V genes explain under half of the gap, and the rest is unexplained. That table gives V, J and clone size, and the DNA gave D and trimming. Within this sample are roughly 260,000 clones, with around 90% of them counted one time only. Clones ranked in the top ten supply roughly 0.4% of the sample.

The chain is assembled from TRBV7-3 and TRBJ2-5; the D gene is perhaps TRBD2, from 5 matching bases. This TCR came from a woman aged 18-35 years in good health and CMV-seronegative. The sequenced sample consisted of PBMCs. In nucleotide form, the sequence is TGTGCCAGCAGCTTAGAGAGCGGTCAAGAGACCCAGTACTTC. Its translation reads: CASSLESGQETQYF.